The present entry profiles one T cell receptor beta chain with its context. Its antigen remains unknown. This specimen belongs to a study of T cell responses to AZD1222 COVID-19 vaccine. General observations from the study: Repertoires were obtained solely post-peak T cell response. Clonal diversity may have been underestimated, and the donors were mostly white British, with more females than males.

CDR3 length: 17 residues. The J segment lost 0 bases and the V segment lost 3 bases, leaving 6 bases of the junction unmatched. From germline, CDR1 is PRHDT and CDR2 FYEKMQ (reference sequence). Second doses at about 4 or about 12 weeks were pooled. Using immunoSEQ multiplex PCR, the repertoire was profiled, and TCRdb retains in-frame clones only, with some absent. The sample contains roughly 150,000 clones, 92% of which appear only once. The sequence came from an adult who received the AZD1222 COVID-19 vaccine. The sample here was peripheral blood, taken 28 days after the second AZD1222 dose. This chain uses TRBV13 with TRBJ1-5; TRBD1 aligns across 9 bases. For the CDR3, the DNA is TGTGCCAGCAGCTTCAGTGGGGACAGGGTTAGCAATCAGCCCCAGCATTTT. Its protein is CASSFSGDRVSNQPQHF.